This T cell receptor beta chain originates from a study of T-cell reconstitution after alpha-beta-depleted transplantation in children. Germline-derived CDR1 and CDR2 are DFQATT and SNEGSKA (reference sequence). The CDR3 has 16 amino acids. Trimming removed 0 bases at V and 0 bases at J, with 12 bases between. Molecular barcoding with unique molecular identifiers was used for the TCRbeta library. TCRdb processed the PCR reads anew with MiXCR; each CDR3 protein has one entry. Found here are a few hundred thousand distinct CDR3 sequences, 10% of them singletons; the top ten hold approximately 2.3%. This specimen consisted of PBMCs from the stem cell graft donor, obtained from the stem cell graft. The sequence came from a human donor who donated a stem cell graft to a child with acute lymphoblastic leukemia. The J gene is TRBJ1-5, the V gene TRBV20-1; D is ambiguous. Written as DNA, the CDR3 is TGCAGTGCTAGAGAATTAACTATGCCTAGCAATCAGCCCCAGCATTTT. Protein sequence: CSARELTMPSNQPQHF.